This is a list of T cell receptor beta chains from one sample in a study of OX40 agonist ivuxolimab in advanced cancers. Clones were read by immunoSEQ multiplex PCR, and TCRdb kept only the in-frame ones, dropping some. The table includes around 45,000 clones, under 95% detected once. The sequences come from CD4+ or CD8+ T cells sorted from blood, collected in a trial of the OX40 agonist ivuxolimab. All receptors derive from an adult with an advanced solid tumor such as melanoma, head and neck, liver or kidney cancer. Both conserved end residues are part of each CDR3. Fields, in order: D gene, J gene, V gene, clone size, CDR3 DNA, CDR3 protein. The D gene is left open where the match is weak. Only part of the rows carry a size: once, few, many, or a class if the clone is expanded.

.	TRBJ2-1	TRBV9	many	TGTGCCAGCAGCCCGAGGTGGGACCACAATGAGCAGTTCTTC	CASSPRWDHNEQFF
.	TRBJ2-7	TRBV19	.	TGTGCCAGTAGTGAAAAGGGGAGAGACTACGAGCAGTACTTC	CASSEKGRDYEQYF
TRBD1	TRBJ2-2	TRBV4-1	.	TGCGCCAGCAGCCAAGACCCCGGGACAGGGCGGGCCGGGGAGCTGTTTTTT	CASSQDPGTGRAGELFF
.	TRBJ1-1	TRBV18	.	TGTGCCAGCTCACCAGGGCAGGGGACCATGAACACTGAAGCTTTCTTT	CASSPGQGTMNTEAFF
TRBD1	TRBJ1-4	TRBV28	.	TGTGCCAGCAGTTTATGGACAGGGGCCAATGAAAAACTGTTTTTT	CASSLWTGANEKLFF
.	TRBJ1-1	TRBV9	.	TGTGCCAGCAGCGTAAGGGTCGACACTGAAGCTTTCTTT	CASSVRVDTEAFF
.	TRBJ1-1	TRBV27	.	TGTGCCAGCAGTCCGAACCTAGACAAGCCGATGAACACTGAAGCTTTCTTT	CASSPNLDKPMNTEAFF
TRBD1	TRBJ2-2	TRBV6-5	.	TGTGCCAGCAGGTCCGGGACAGGAGACACCGGGGAGCTGTTTTTT	CASRSGTGDTGELFF
.	TRBJ2-7	TRBV28	.	TGTGCCAGCAGTTTCGGGCCCAGCAACGAGCAGTACTTC	CASSFGPSNEQYF
.	TRBJ2-5	TRBV15	.	TGTGCCACCAGCAGCCCTTTGCAAGAGACCCAGTACTTC	CATSSPLQETQYF
.	TRBJ2-1	TRBV12-5	.	TGTGCTAGTGGTTCATCAAAGTACAATGAGCAGTTCTTC	CASGSSKYNEQFF
.	TRBJ2-7	TRBV19	once	TGTGCCAGTAGTCCGCGACAGTCCTACGAGCAGTACTTC	CASSPRQSYEQYF
TRBD1	TRBJ1-3	TRBV9	.	TGTGCCAGCAGCGGGCAGGGGGGTTCTGGAAACACCATATATTTT	CASSGQGGSGNTIYF
.	TRBJ2-1	TRBV5-4	.	TGTGCCAGCAGCTTGAATTACAATGAGCAGTTCTTC	CASSLNYNEQFF
.	TRBJ2-2	TRBV7-9	.	TGTGCCAGCAGCTATTTACGGATCAGCACCGGGGAGCTGTTTTTT	CASSYLRISTGELFF
TRBD1	TRBJ1-3	TRBV28	.	TGTGCCAGCAGTTTATGGGGACAGGGGGCGCCTGGAAACACCATATATTTT	CASSLWGQGAPGNTIYF
.	TRBJ2-1	TRBV6-5	.	TGTGCCAGCACCTTAGTAGGGGGGGGGCCCAATGAGCAGTTCTTC	CASTLVGGGPNEQFF
TRBD1	TRBJ1-3	TRBV7-9	.	TGTGCCAGCAGCCCCGGCCAGGGGGCTGGAAACACCATATATTTT	CASSPGQGAGNTIYF
.	TRBJ1-3	TRBV5-5	few	TGTGCCAGCCGGGACGTGGCAGTTGAAAACACCATATATTTT	CASRDVAVENTIYF
.	TRBJ2-7	TRBV28	.	TGTGCCAGCAGTCGCAATTCCGGGACAACAACCTACGAGCAGTACTTC	CASSRNSGTTTYEQYF